These T cell receptor beta chains were read from a single sample in a study of T-cell memory formation after mild COVID-19. TCRdb passed the 5' RACE reads through MiXCR, listing each CDR3 protein once. This table has some 150,000 distinct CDR3 sequences, almost 25% appearing once. The sequenced sample consisted of PBMCs or a T cell subset sorted from them (not recorded which). These receptors all come from an adult woman who had mild COVID-19 (a few samples of this study predate the infection). Cell type and time point are not known. Both conserved end residues are trimmed from each CDR3. The order of the fields is V gene, clone size, J gene, CDR3 protein. Clone size is not always given. Where it is, it says once, few, many or a class for expanded clones.

V gene: TRBV7-9
clone size: few
J gene: TRBJ2-2
CDR3 protein: ASSLSGELF

V gene: TRBV6-5
clone size: .
J gene: TRBJ2-1
CDR3 protein: ASTWTSGHNEQF

V gene: TRBV6-5
clone size: few
J gene: TRBJ2-3
CDR3 protein: ASSYSGPPTDTQY

V gene: TRBV15
clone size: .
J gene: TRBJ2-2
CDR3 protein: ATSRGGAIEGTGELF

V gene: TRBV7-2
clone size: .
J gene: TRBJ2-1
CDR3 protein: ASSLAGRGNEQF

V gene: TRBV6-2/TRBV6-3
clone size: .
J gene: TRBJ2-1
CDR3 protein: ASSLGGGSGMNEQF

V gene: TRBV6-5
clone size: .
J gene: TRBJ1-5
CDR3 protein: ASSPGGWEQPQH

V gene: TRBV7-8
clone size: .
J gene: TRBJ2-1
CDR3 protein: ASSFGLAGDNEQF

V gene: TRBV2
clone size: few
J gene: TRBJ2-5
CDR3 protein: ASSDDEGWETQY

V gene: TRBV7-6
clone size: .
J gene: TRBJ2-5
CDR3 protein: ASSLISGRATETQY

V gene: TRBV7-9
clone size: few
J gene: TRBJ1-6
CDR3 protein: ASSGRDNSPLH

V gene: TRBV7-6
clone size: few
J gene: TRBJ1-1
CDR3 protein: ASSLGGRGTNTEAF

V gene: TRBV12-3/TRBV12-4
clone size: few
J gene: TRBJ1-1
CDR3 protein: ASSLSGTGATEAF

V gene: TRBV9
clone size: few
J gene: TRBJ2-5
CDR3 protein: ASSVQGGETQY

V gene: TRBV7-2
clone size: .
J gene: TRBJ2-2
CDR3 protein: ASSSSFGLSGELF

V gene: TRBV6-2/TRBV6-3
clone size: .
J gene: TRBJ2-7
CDR3 protein: ASSLERYEQY

V gene: TRBV15
clone size: few
J gene: TRBJ1-1
CDR3 protein: ATSQDRGLNTEAF

V gene: TRBV24-1
clone size: .
J gene: TRBJ1-1
CDR3 protein: ATSDLQVEGAPSTEAF

V gene: TRBV9
clone size: .
J gene: TRBJ1-3
CDR3 protein: ASSADGNYRNTIY

V gene: TRBV5-6
clone size: few
J gene: TRBJ1-5
CDR3 protein: ASSLTGGDGNQPQH

V gene: TRBV20-1
clone size: .
J gene: TRBJ1-2
CDR3 protein: SALLRGGAYYGYT

V gene: TRBV4-1
clone size: few
J gene: TRBJ2-7
CDR3 protein: ASSQGPGLSNYEQY

V gene: TRBV10-2
clone size: .
J gene: TRBJ2-7
CDR3 protein: ATSVAGAIYEQY

V gene: TRBV7-9
clone size: few
J gene: TRBJ1-1
CDR3 protein: ASSATGVNTEAF

V gene: TRBV6-5
clone size: .
J gene: TRBJ2-5
CDR3 protein: ASSYGGEETQY

V gene: TRBV6-1
clone size: .
J gene: TRBJ2-7
CDR3 protein: ASNEFSDSSYEQY

V gene: TRBV27
clone size: .
J gene: TRBJ2-3
CDR3 protein: ASSSSTSTGTDTQY

V gene: TRBV10-3
clone size: .
J gene: TRBJ2-7
CDR3 protein: AISGGTGAYEQY

V gene: TRBV7-6
clone size: .
J gene: TRBJ2-1
CDR3 protein: ASSPAGSAGSYNEQF

V gene: TRBV4-2
clone size: .
J gene: TRBJ2-1
CDR3 protein: ASSQELAGVVNEQF

V gene: TRBV7-7
clone size: few
J gene: TRBJ2-2
CDR3 protein: ASSLVSAGELF

V gene: TRBV7-9
clone size: .
J gene: TRBJ2-2
CDR3 protein: ASRPPGGGTGELF

V gene: TRBV20-1
clone size: .
J gene: TRBJ2-1
CDR3 protein: SARDLSYNEQF